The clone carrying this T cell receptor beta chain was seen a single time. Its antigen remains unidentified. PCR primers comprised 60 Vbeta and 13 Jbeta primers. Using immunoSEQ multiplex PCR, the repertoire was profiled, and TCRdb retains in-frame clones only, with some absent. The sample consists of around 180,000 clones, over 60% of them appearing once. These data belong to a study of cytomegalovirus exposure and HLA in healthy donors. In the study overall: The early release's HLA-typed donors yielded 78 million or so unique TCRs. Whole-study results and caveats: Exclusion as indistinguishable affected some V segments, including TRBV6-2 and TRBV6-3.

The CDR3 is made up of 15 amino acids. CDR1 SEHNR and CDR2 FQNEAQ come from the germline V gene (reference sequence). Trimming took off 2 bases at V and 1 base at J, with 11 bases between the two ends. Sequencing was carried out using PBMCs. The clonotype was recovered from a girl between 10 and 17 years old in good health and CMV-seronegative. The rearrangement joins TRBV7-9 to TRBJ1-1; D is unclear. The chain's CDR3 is CASSLWAGENTEAFF. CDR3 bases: TGTGCCAGCAGCTTATGGGCCGGGGAGAACACTGAAGCTTTCTTT.